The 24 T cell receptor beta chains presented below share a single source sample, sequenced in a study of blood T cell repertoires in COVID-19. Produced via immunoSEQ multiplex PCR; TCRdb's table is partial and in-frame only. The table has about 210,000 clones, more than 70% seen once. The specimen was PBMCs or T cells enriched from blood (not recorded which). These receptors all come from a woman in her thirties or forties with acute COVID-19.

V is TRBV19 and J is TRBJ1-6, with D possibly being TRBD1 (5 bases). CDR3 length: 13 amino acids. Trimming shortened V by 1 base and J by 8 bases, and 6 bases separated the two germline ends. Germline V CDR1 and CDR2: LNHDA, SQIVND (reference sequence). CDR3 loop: CASSIGGDSPLHF. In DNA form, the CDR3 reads TGTGCCAGTAGTATAGGGGGGGATTCACCCCTCCACTTT.

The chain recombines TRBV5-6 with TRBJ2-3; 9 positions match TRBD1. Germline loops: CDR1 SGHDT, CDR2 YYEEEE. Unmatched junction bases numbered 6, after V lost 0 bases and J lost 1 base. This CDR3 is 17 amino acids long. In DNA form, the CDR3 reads TGTGCCAGCAGCTTGGCTGGTGGACAGGGGCGCACAGATACGCAGTATTTT. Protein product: CASSLAGGQGRTDTQYF.

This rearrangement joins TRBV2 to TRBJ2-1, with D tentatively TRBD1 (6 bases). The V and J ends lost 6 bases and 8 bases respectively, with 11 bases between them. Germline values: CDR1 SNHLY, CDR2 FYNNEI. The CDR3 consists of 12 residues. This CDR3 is CASRSGVDEQFF. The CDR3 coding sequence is TGTGCCAGCAGGTCAGGGGTGGATGAGCAGTTCTTC.

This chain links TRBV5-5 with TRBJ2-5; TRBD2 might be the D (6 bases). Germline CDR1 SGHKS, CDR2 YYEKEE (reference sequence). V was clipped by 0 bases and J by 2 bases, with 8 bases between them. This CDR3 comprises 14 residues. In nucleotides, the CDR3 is TGTGCCAGCAGCTTGGGAGGGAGGCAAGAGACCCAGTACTTC. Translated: CASSLGGRQETQYF.

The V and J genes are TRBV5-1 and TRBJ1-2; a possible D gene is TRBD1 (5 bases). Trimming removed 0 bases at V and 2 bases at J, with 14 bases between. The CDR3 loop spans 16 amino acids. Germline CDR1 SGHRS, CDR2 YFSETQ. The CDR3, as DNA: TGCGCCAGCAGCTTGGAGTCGCGGGGCCCAAACTATGGCTACACCTTC. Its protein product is CASSLESRGPNYGYTF.

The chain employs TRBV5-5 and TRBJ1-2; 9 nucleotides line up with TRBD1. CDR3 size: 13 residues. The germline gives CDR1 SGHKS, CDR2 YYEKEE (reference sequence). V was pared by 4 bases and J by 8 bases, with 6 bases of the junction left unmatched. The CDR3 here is CASSRDRERGYTF. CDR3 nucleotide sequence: TGTGCCAGCAGCCGGGACAGGGAAAGAGGCTACACCTTC.

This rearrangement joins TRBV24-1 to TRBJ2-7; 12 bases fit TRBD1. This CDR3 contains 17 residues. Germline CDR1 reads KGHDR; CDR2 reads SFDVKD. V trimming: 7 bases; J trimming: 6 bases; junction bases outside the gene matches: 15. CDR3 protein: CATRRGDRGRWYGEQYV. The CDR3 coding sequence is TGTGCCACCAGGAGGGGGGACAGGGGGCGATGGTACGGCGAGCAGTACGTC.

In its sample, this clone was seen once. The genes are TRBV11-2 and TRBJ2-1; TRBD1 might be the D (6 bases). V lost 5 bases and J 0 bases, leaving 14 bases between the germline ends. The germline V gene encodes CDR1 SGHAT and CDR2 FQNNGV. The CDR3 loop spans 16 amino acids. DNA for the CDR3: TGTGCCAGCAGCATCAGGGTAGGGGGCTCCTACAATGAGCAGTTCTTC. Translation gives CASSIRVGGSYNEQFF.

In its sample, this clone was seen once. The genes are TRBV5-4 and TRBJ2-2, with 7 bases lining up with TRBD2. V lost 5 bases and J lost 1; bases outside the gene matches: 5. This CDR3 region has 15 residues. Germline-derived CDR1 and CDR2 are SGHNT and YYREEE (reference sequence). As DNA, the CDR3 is TGTGCCAGCAGTTCTAGCGGAAAGAACACCGGGGAGCTGTTTTTT. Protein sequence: CASSSSGKNTGELFF.

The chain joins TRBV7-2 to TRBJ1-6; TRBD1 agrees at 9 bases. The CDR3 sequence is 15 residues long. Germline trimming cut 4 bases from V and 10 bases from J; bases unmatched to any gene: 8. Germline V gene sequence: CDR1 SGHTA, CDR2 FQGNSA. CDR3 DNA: TGTGCCAGCAGCTGGGGACAGGGAATCAACTCACCCCTCCACTTT. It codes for CASSWGQGINSPLHF.

The chain's CDR3 is CATRLGGQGIQQYF. In DNA form, the CDR3 reads TGTGCCACTCGCCTAGGGGGACAGGGTATCCAGCAGTACTTC. This chain links TRBV15 with TRBJ2-7, with 9 bases lining up with TRBD1. The V and J ends lost 9 bases and 8 bases, in that order; junction bases with no gene match: 14. The CDR3 has 14 amino acids. Germline-derived CDR1 and CDR2 are LNHNV and YYDKDF (reference sequence). The full variable domain, rest sourced from reference TRBV15 and TRBJ2-7, is DAMVIQNPRYQVTQFGKPVTLSCSQTLNHNVMYWYQQKSSQAPKLLFHYYDKDFNNEADTPDNFQSRRPNTSFCFLDIRSPGLGDTAMYLCATRLGGQGIQQYFGPGTRLTVT.

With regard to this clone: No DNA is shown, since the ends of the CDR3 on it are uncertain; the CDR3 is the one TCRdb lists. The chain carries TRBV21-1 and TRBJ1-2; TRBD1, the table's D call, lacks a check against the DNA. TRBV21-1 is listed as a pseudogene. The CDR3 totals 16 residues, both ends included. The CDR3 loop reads CASSKVWAGGANGYTF.

The CDR3 region has the DNA TGTGCCTGGAGTGTAAGACAGGGGATAATCTATGGCTACACCTTC. Residues: CAWSVRQGIIYGYTF. This sequence joins TRBV30 and TRBJ1-2; TRBD1 matches at 8 bases. The CDR3 has 15 amino acids. J gave up 4 bases and V 0 bases, and 7 bases lay outside the gene matches. CDR1 GTSNPN and CDR2 SVGIG come from the germline V gene (reference sequence).

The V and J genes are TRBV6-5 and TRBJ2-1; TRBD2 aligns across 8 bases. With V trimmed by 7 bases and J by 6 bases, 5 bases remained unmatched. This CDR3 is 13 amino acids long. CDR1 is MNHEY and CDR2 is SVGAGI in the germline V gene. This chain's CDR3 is CASTTGTSNEQFF. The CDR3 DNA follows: TGTGCCAGCACCACCGGGACTAGCAATGAGCAGTTCTTC.

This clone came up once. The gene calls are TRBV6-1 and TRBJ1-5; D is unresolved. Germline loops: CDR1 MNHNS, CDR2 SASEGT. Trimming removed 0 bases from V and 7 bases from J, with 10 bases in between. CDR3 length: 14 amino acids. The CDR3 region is CASSEAASSQPQHF. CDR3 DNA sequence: TGTGCCAGCAGTGAAGCCGCCAGTAGCCAGCCCCAGCATTTT.

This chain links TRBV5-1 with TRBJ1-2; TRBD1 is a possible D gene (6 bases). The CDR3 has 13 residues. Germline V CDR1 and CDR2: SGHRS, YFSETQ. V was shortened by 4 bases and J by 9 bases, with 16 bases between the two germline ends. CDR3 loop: CASSPREQGSYTF. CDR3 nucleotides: TGCGCCAGCAGCCCTCGGGAACAGGGCAGCTACACCTTC.

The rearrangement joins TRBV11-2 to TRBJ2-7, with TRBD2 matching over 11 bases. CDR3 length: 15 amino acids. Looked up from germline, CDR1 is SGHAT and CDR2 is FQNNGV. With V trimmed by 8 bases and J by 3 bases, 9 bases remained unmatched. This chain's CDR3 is CASRNPGTSGYEQYF. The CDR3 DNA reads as TGTGCCAGCCGTAATCCCGGGACTAGCGGCTACGAGCAGTACTTC.

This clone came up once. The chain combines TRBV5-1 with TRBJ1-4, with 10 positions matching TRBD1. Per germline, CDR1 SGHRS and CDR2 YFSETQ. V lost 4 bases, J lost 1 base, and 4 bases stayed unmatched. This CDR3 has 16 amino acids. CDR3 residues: CASSERTGGTNEKLFF. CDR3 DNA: TGCGCCAGCAGCGAGAGGACAGGGGGAACTAATGAAAAACTGTTTTTT.

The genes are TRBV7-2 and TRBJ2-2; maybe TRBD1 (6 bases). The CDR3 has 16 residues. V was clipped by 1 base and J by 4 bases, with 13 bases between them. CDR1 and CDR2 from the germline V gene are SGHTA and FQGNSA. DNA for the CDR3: TGTGCCAGCAGCTTAGATGGGACACGCATCACCGGGGAGCTGTTTTTT. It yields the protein CASSLDGTRITGELFF.

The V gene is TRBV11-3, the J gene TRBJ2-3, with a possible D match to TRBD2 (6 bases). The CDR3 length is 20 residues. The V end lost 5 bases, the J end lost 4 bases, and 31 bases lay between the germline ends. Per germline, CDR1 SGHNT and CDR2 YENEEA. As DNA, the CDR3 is TGTGCCAGCAGCGCCGCGCGTTTTTGGGGGGAACCGGACTCGGCAGATACGCAGTATTTT. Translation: CASSAARFWGEPDSADTQYF.

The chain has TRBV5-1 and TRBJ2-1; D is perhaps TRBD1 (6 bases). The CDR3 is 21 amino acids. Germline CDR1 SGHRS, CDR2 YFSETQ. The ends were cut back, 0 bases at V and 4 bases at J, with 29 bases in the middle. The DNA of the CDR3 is TGCGCCAGCAGCTTGGCGGTGGGGACCGGGACACTCACCCTTACTTACAATGAGCAGTTCTTC. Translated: CASSLAVGTGTLTLTYNEQFF.

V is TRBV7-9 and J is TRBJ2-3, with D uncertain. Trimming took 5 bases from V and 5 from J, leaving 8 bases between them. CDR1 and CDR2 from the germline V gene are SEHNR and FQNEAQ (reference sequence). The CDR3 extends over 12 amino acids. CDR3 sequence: CASSSLLDTQYF. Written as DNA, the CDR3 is TGTGCCAGCAGCAGCCTTTTAGATACGCAGTATTTT.

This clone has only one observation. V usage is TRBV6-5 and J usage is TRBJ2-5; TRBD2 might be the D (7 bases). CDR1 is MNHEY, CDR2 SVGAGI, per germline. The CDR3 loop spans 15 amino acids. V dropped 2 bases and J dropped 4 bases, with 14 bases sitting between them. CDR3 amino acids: CASSYATGGRETQYF. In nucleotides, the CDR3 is TGTGCCAGCAGTTACGCGACGGGGGGCCGAGAGACCCAGTACTTC.

In DNA form, the CDR3 reads TGTGCCAGCAGCCGAACCGGGACTAGCGGGACCAATGAGCAGTTCTTC. Translating gives CASSRTGTSGTNEQFF. The chain couples TRBV7-6 to TRBJ2-1; 13 positions agree with TRBD2. V was pared by 5 bases and J by 6 bases, with 7 bases of the junction left unmatched. CDR3 length: 16 amino acids. Germline values: CDR1 SGHVS, CDR2 FNYEAQ.